This paragraph covers one T cell receptor (beta chain) sequence. Its target is unknown. The data derive from a study of T cell responses to AZD1222 COVID-19 vaccine. Study-level results: Donors, mostly white British, included more females; clonal diversity was possibly underestimated. A reported finding is that nearly half of spike-specific TCRs target unmutated variant regions. Spike-specific TCR breadth and depth grew following two AZD1222 doses. Across the whole spike, CD4 TCRs peaked at regions 160-218 and 743-854.

Clones were read by immunoSEQ multiplex PCR, and TCRdb kept only the in-frame ones, dropping some. This sample carries some 91,000 clones, around 90% of them seen once, and the ten largest clones take approximately 11%. The CDR3 is 15 residues long. Germline V gives CDR1 SGHKS, CDR2 YYEKEE (reference sequence). V lost 1 base and J 0 bases, leaving 10 bases between the germline ends. The sequence derives from an adult in good health. The chain is built from TRBV5-5 and TRBJ1-2; D might be TRBD1 (5 bases). The material sequenced was peripheral blood, taken on day 0 of AZD1222 vaccination. DNA for the CDR3: TGTGCCAGCAGCTTGTCGGGACGCTCTAACTATGGCTACACCTTC. Amino acids: CASSLSGRSNYGYTF.